The 26 T cell receptor beta chains presented below share a single source sample, sequenced in a study of blood T cell repertoires in COVID-19. Assay: immunoSEQ multiplex PCR; the TCRdb copy retains only in-frame clones and omits some. The sample has about 130,000 clones; 70% to 90% are singletons. Sequencing was done on a sample of PBMCs or T cells enriched from blood (not recorded which). All receptors come from a woman aged 50 to 60 who had recovered from COVID-19.

CDR3 residues: CAWSRWEREDEQYF. The CDR3 coding sequence is TGTGCCTGGAGTCGTTGGGAGAGGGAGGACGAGCAGTACTTC. The chain joins TRBV30 to TRBJ2-7, with D perhaps TRBD2 (6 bases). The CDR3 is 14 amino acids. In germline, CDR1 is GTSNPN, CDR2 SVGIG (reference sequence). Trimming cost V 2 bases and J 5 bases, with 16 bases left between them.

The V and J genes are TRBV11-2 and TRBJ1-1; D may be TRBD1 (5 bases). V was trimmed by 5 bases and J by 1 base, leaving 17 bases between them. This CDR3 spans 16 amino acids. Germline-derived CDR1 and CDR2 are SGHAT and FQNNGV. The CDR3 is CASSTSVPQGNTEAFF. DNA of the CDR3: TGTGCCAGCAGCACATCCGTACCCCAGGGGAACACTGAAGCTTTCTTT.

The chain carries TRBV11-2 and TRBJ1-2, with unresolved D. CDR3 length equals 12 residues. Germline CDR1 SGHAT, CDR2 FQNNGV. V dropped 5 bases and J dropped 1 base, with 5 bases sitting between them. CDR3 sequence reads: CASSPNNYGYTF. As DNA, the CDR3 is TGTGCCAGCAGCCCAAATAACTATGGCTACACCTTC.

The V gene is TRBV28, the J gene TRBJ2-7; D gene ambiguous. V lost 3 bases, J lost 1 base, and 10 bases lay in between. This CDR3 is 14 amino acids long. Germline V CDR1 and CDR2: MDHEN, SYDVKM. The CDR3 region has the DNA TGTGCCAGCAGTTTTGCCGGGTCATCCTACGAGCAGTACTTC. Translating gives CASSFAGSSYEQYF.

This sequence joins TRBV27 and TRBJ2-4; D possibly corresponds to TRBD1 (5 bases). Germline V gives CDR1 MNHEY, CDR2 SMNVEV (reference sequence). V was shortened by 3 bases and J by 7 bases, with 19 bases between the two germline ends. The CDR3 consists of 16 residues. Written as DNA, the CDR3 is TGTGCCAGCAGTTTGGATTCAGGGTTGATATTCAACATTCAGTACTTC. It encodes CASSLDSGLIFNIQYF.

This sequence joins TRBV27 and TRBJ1-5; 11 nucleotides match TRBD1. The V gene's germline CDR1 is MNHEY and CDR2 SMNVEV (reference sequence). This CDR3 is built from 14 residues. V was pared by 5 bases and J by 7 bases, with 4 bases of the junction left unmatched. CDR3 nucleotides: TGTGCCAGCAGTCGGACAGGGGGCCCCCAGCCCCAGCATTTT. This translates into CASSRTGGPQPQHF.

The chain is built from TRBV5-5 and TRBJ2-7, with 10 bases lining up with TRBD2. Germline values: CDR1 SGHKS, CDR2 YYEKEE (reference sequence). There are 15 residues in the CDR3. With V trimmed by 1 base and J by 5 bases, 6 bases remained unmatched. CDR3 loop: CASSLLLAGDNEQYF. The CDR3, as DNA: TGTGCCAGCAGCTTGCTCCTAGCGGGGGACAACGAGCAGTACTTC.

J is TRBJ1-1 and V is TRBV7-2; 7 bases match TRBD1. V shed 1 base, J shed 10 bases, and the junction held 3 bases outside the gene matches. The CDR3 covers 12 residues. The germline V gene encodes CDR1 SGHTA and CDR2 FQGNSA. CDR3 DNA: TGTGCCAGCAGCTTAGAGACAGGGACAGCTTTCTTT. Amino acids: CASSLETGTAFF.

The chain couples TRBV5-5 to TRBJ2-5, with 9 positions matching TRBD1. The CDR3 totals 14 residues. Germline V lookup: CDR1 SGHKS, CDR2 YYEKEE (reference sequence). V shed 1 base, J shed 3 bases, and the junction held 1 base outside the gene matches. This CDR3 reads CASSLWTGEETQYF. The CDR3 bases are TGTGCCAGCAGCTTGTGGACAGGGGAAGAGACCCAGTACTTC.

This sequence joins TRBV29-1 and TRBJ2-3, with TRBD1 as a possible D gene (5 bases). The germline V gene encodes CDR1 SQVTM and CDR2 ANQGSEA. V dropped 4 bases and J dropped 5 bases, with 13 bases sitting between them. The CDR3 contains 13 residues. Here the CDR3 reads CSVVVQGKDTQYF. CDR3 bases: TGCAGCGTTGTCGTCCAGGGTAAAGATACGCAGTATTTT.

The V gene is TRBV19, the J gene TRBJ2-3; 10 positions match TRBD1. V trimming: 6 bases; J trimming: 5 bases; junction bases outside the gene matches: 8. Germline V gives CDR1 LNHDA, CDR2 SQIVND (reference sequence). This CDR3 has 15 amino acids. CDR3 sequence reads: CASSKGQGYGDTQYF. In DNA, the CDR3 is TGTGCCAGTAGCAAGGGACAGGGGTATGGAGATACGCAGTATTTT.

The genes are TRBV30 and TRBJ1-6; perhaps TRBD1 as D (5 bases). Germline CDR1 reads GTSNPN; CDR2 reads SVGIG (reference sequence). Trimming took 0 bases from V and 3 from J, leaving 12 bases between them. The CDR3 has 16 residues. The CDR3 region has the DNA TGTGCCTGGAGTGTCTTACAGGCCCGCTATAATTCACCCCTCCACTTT. Residues: CAWSVLQARYNSPLHF.

The chain is built from TRBV7-9 and TRBJ2-7; 9 bases map to TRBD2. V dropped 1 base and J dropped 2; count of bases not matched to a gene: 3. This CDR3 contains 15 residues. Germline CDR1 is SEHNR and CDR2 is FQNEAQ (reference sequence). The DNA of the CDR3 is TGTGCCAGCAGCTTAGGCCTAGCGGGGCCCTACGAGCAGTACTTC. This sequence encodes CASSLGLAGPYEQYF. The full variable domain, its missing parts supplied by reference TRBV7-9 and TRBJ2-7, is DTGVSQNPRHKITKRGQNVTFRCDPISEHNRLYWYRQTLGQGPEFLTYFQNEAQLEKSRLLSDRFSAERPKGSFSTLEIQRTEQGDSAMYLCASSLGLAGPYEQYFGPGTRLTVT.

The V and J genes are TRBV12-3 or TRBV12-4 and TRBJ1-1, with a weak D call TRBD1 (6 bases). Trimming cost V 8 bases and J 3 bases, with 13 bases left between them. This CDR3 has 13 amino acids. CDR3 residues: CASRKGGDTEAFF. The CDR3 DNA sequence: TGTGCCAGCCGCAAGGGGGGGGACACTGAAGCTTTCTTT.

This chain links TRBV7-8 with TRBJ2-7; D perhaps matches TRBD2 (7 bases). V was trimmed by 5 bases and J by 3 bases, leaving 17 bases between them. This CDR3 is built from 15 residues. Germline values: CDR1 SGHVS, CDR2 FQNEAQ. The CDR3 nucleotides are TGTGCCAGCAGCCTGGGGTGGGGGGGCCGCTACGAGCAGTACTTC. Translation: CASSLGWGGRYEQYF.

The chain joins TRBV2 to TRBJ2-3, with D perhaps matching TRBD2 (6 bases). Germline V gene lookup returns CDR1 SNHLY and CDR2 FYNNEI. V dropped 6 bases and J dropped 2 bases, with 18 bases sitting between them. The CDR3 is 16 amino acids. CDR3 coding DNA: TGTGCCAGCAGAACCTACCGGGACTCAACCACAGATACGCAGTATTTT. Translated, it gives CASRTYRDSTTDTQYF. The whole variable domain, remainder taken from reference TRBV2 and TRBJ2-3, is EPEVTQTPSHQVTQMGQEVILRCVPISNHLYFYWYRQILGQKVEFLVSFYNNEISEKSEIFDDQFSVERPDGSNFTLKIRSTKLEDSAMYFCASRTYRDSTTDTQYFGPGTRLTVL.

V is TRBV5-6 and J is TRBJ2-5; D remains ambiguous. V gave up 1 base and J gave up 5 bases, with 6 bases separating them. The CDR3 is 12 residues long. Germline loops: CDR1 SGHDT, CDR2 YYEEEE. DNA of the CDR3: TGTGCCAGCAGCTTGTATGTGGAGACCCAGTACTTC. Translated, it gives CASSLYVETQYF.

V usage is TRBV2 and J usage is TRBJ2-7, with D tentatively TRBD2 (6 bases). This CDR3 has 15 residues. The germline V and J ends were trimmed by 0 bases and 2 bases, with 11 bases remaining between them. Germline CDR1 reads SNHLY; CDR2 reads FYNNEI. CDR3 DNA sequence: TGTGCCAGCAGTGAAGCGGAGGGGCCCACCTACGAGCAGTACTTC. This encodes CASSEAEGPTYEQYF.

The genes are TRBV7-9 and TRBJ2-1; D is undetermined. Deletions cut 3 bases from V and 0 bases from J, with 9 bases between. Germline CDR1 is SEHNR and CDR2 is FQNEAQ (reference sequence). The CDR3 runs 15 residues. The CDR3 is CASSFHTSSYNEQFF. The DNA of the CDR3 is TGTGCCAGCAGCTTCCACACAAGCTCCTACAATGAGCAGTTCTTC.

The chain combines TRBV9 with TRBJ2-7; TRBD1 matches at 7 bases. There are 12 residues in the CDR3. Trimming at V came to 3 bases and at J to 3 bases, leaving 0 bases not matched to a gene. Germline V gene data show CDR1 as SGDLS and CDR2 as YYNGEE. The CDR3 bases are TGTGCCAGCAGCGGGGACAGCTACGAGCAGTACTTC. Translated: CASSGDSYEQYF.

This sequence joins TRBV18 and TRBJ1-2, with 12 bases lining up with TRBD1. Germline values: CDR1 KGHSH, CDR2 LQKENI. V was pared by 3 bases and J by 4 bases, with 9 bases of the junction left unmatched. The CDR3 totals 17 residues. Here the CDR3 reads CASSPTGTGGHAYGYTF. CDR3 in DNA: TGTGCCAGCTCACCGACCGGGACAGGGGGCCATGCCTATGGCTACACCTTC.

The rearrangement uses TRBV5-5 and TRBJ2-1; 8 positions match TRBD2. This CDR3 contains 15 residues. V dropped 1 base and J dropped 3; count of bases not matched to a gene: 3. The germline CDR1 and CDR2 sequences are SGHKS and YYEKEE (reference sequence). The CDR3 DNA reads TGTGCCAGCAGCTTGCCCGGGACTAGCTACAATGAGCAGTTCTTC. Protein: CASSLPGTSYNEQFF.

The V and J genes are TRBV7-9 and TRBJ2-7; unclear D gene. Germline CDR1 is SEHNR and CDR2 is FQNEAQ (reference sequence). Deletions cut 8 bases from V and 3 bases from J, with 11 bases between. The CDR3 runs to 12 residues. As DNA, the CDR3 is TGTGCCAGCGGTATTCAGGACTACGAGCAGTACTTC. Amino acids: CASGIQDYEQYF.

The chain uses TRBV4-1 and TRBJ2-1; tentatively, D is TRBD2 (6 bases). V was cut by 0 bases and J by 6 bases, with 18 bases left in between. CDR3 length: 17 residues. Germline CDR1 and CDR2: MGHRA and YSYEKL. CDR3 DNA sequence: TGCGCCAGCAGCCAAGAAGGAGGGTATTCCCCGGCCAATGAGCAGTTCTTC. Amino acid sequence: CASSQEGGYSPANEQFF.

CDR3 protein: CASSPTRSTDTQYF. The CDR3 nucleotides are TGTGCCAGCTCACCAACCAGGAGCACAGATACGCAGTATTTT. V gene TRBV18 combines with J gene TRBJ2-3; D is unclear. Germline V lookup: CDR1 KGHSH, CDR2 LQKENI. V was pared by 2 bases and J by 0 bases, with 6 bases between. CDR3 length: 14 amino acids.

This sequence joins TRBV12-3 or TRBV12-4 and TRBJ1-1, with D possibly being TRBD1 (5 bases). V shed 6 bases and J shed 1 base, with 9 bases lying between them. The CDR3 is 13 amino acids. CDR3 residues: CASRLQGNTEAFF. The DNA of the CDR3 is TGTGCCAGCAGACTGCAGGGGAACACTGAAGCTTTCTTT.